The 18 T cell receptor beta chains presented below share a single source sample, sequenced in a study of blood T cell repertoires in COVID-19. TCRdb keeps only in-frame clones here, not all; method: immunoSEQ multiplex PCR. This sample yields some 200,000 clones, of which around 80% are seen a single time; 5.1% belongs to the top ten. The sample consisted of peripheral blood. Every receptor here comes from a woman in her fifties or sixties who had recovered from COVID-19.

This CDR3 reads CASRLGGYTDTQYF. Here the CDR3 DNA reads TGTGCCAGCAGATTGGGGGGGTACACAGATACGCAGTATTTT. The V gene is TRBV27, the J gene TRBJ2-3, with 7 bases fitting TRBD2. V was pared by 6 bases and J by 2 bases, with 5 bases of the junction left unmatched. Germline lookup yields CDR1 MNHEY and CDR2 SMNVEV (reference sequence). This CDR3 has 14 amino acids.

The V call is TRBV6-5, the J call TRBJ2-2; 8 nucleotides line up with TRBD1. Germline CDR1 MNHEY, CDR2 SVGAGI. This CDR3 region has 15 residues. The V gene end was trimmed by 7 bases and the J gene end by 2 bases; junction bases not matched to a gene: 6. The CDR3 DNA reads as TGTGCCAGCAAACGACAGGGGTCAAACACCGGGGAGCTGTTTTTT. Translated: CASKRQGSNTGELFF.

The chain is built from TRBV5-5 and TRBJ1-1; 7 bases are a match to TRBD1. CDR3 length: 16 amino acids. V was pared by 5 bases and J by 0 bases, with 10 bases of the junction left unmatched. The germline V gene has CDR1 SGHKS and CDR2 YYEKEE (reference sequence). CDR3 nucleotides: TGTGCCAGCAGTTTGTCCGGGACAGTAATGAACACTGAAGCTTTCTTT. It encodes CASSLSGTVMNTEAFF.

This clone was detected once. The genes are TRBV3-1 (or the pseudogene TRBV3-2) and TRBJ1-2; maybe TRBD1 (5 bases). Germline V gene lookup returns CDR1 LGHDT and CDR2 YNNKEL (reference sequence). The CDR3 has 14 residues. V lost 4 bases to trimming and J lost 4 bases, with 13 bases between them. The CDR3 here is CASSLPGLIYGYTF. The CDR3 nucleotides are TGTGCCAGCAGCCTCCCGGGACTGATCTATGGCTACACCTTC.

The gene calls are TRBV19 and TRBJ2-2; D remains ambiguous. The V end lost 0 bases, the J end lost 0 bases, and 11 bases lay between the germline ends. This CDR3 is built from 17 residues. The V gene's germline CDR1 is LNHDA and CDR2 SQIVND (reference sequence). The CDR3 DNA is TGTGCCAGTAGTATAGAGGGCCGAGCTGCGAACACCGGGGAGCTGTTTTTT. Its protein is CASSIEGRAANTGELFF.

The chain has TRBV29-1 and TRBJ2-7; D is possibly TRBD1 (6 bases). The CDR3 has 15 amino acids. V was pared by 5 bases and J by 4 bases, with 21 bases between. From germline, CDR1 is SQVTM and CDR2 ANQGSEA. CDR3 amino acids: CSVCGKGDIRYEQYF. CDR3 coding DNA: TGCAGCGTTTGTGGAAAGGGGGACATCAGGTACGAGCAGTACTTC.

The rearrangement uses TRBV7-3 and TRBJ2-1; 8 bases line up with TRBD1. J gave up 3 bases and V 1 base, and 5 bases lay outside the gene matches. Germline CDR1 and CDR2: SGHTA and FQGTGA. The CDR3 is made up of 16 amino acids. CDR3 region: CASSLSAGGIYNEQFF. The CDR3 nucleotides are TGTGCCAGCAGCTTAAGTGCAGGGGGCATCTACAATGAGCAGTTCTTC.

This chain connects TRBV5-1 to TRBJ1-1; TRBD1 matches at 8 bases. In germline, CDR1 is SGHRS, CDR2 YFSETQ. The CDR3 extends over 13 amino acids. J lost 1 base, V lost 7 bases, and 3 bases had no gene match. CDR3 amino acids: CASWDRTNTEAFF. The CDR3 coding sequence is TGCGCCAGCTGGGACAGGACGAACACTGAAGCTTTCTTT.

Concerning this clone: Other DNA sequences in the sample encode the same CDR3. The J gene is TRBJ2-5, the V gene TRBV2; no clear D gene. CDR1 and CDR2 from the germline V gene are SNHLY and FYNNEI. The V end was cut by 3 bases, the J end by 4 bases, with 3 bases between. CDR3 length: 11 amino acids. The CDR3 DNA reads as TGTGCCAGCAGTGACCGAGAGACCCAGTACTTC. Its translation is CASSDRETQYF.

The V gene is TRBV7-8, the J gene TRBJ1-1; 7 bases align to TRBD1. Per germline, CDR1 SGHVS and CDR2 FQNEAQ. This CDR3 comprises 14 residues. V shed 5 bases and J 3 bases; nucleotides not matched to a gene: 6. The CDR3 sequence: CASSRRQGHTEAFF. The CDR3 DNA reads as TGTGCCAGCAGCCGTCGACAGGGACACACTGAAGCTTTCTTT.

Written as DNA, the CDR3 is TGTGCCTGGTCTACCAGGGGGCGGGTCGAGCAGTACTTC. Translation: CAWSTRGRVEQYF. The rearrangement uses TRBV30 and TRBJ2-7, with TRBD1 identical over 8 bases. The CDR3 runs 13 residues. The junction had 9 bases not matched to a gene; V was cut back by 5 bases and J by 6 bases. Germline CDR1 is GTSNPN and CDR2 is SVGIG (reference sequence).

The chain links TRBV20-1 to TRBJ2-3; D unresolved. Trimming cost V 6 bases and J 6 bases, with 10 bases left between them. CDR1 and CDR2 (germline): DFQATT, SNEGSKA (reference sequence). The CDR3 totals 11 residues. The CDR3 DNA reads TGCAGTGCCGAACATCAGGATACGCAGTATTTT. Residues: CSAEHQDTQYF.

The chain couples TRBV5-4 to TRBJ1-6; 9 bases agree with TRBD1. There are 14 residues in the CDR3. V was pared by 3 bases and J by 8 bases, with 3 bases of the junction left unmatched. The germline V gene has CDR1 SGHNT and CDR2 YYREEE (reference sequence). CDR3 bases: TGTGCCAGCAGCTGGACAGGGGTAGATTCACCCCTCCACTTT. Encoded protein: CASSWTGVDSPLHF.

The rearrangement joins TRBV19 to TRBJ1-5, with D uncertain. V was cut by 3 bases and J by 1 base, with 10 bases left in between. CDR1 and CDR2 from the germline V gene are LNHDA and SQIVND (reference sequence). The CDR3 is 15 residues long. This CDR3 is CASSIGSSSNQPQHF. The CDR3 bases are TGTGCCAGTAGTATTGGCAGTTCAAGCAATCAGCCCCAGCATTTT.

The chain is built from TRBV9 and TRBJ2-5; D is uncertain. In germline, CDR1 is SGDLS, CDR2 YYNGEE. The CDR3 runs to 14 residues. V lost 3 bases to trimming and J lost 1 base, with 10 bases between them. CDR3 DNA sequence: TGTGCCAGCAGCGCGTCCGGGTCCCAAGAGACCCAGTACTTC. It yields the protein CASSASGSQETQYF.

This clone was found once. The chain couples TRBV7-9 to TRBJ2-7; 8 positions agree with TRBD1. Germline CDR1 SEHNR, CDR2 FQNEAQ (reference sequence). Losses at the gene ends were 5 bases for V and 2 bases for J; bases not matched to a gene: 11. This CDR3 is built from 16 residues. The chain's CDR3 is CASSQTSGQATYEQYF. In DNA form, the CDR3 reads TGTGCCAGCAGCCAGACATCGGGACAGGCGACCTACGAGCAGTACTTC.

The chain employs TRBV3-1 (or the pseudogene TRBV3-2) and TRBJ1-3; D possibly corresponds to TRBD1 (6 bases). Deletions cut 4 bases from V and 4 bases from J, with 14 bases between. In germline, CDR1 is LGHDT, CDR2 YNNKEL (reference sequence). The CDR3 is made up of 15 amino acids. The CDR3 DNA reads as TGTGCCAGCAGCCGACCGAGGGGGTCGGGAAACACCATATATTTT. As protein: CASSRPRGSGNTIYF.

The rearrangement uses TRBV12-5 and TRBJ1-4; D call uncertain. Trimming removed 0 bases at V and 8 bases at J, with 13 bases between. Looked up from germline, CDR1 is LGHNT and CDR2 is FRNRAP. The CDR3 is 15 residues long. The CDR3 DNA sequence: TGTGCTAGTGGTTTGGTAGAGCGGGCTGGGGAAAAACTGTTTTTT. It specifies CASGLVERAGEKLFF.